The source of this T cell receptor beta chain is a study of CD8+CD57+ T cells in acquired aplastic anemia. TCR beta VDJ and CDR3 profiling used genomic DNA as template. Via MiXCR, TCRdb re-called the reads, giving one row per CDR3 protein. Of under 350,000 distinct CDR3 sequences in the sample, roughly 61% are singletons; the top ten hold 1.3%. Sequencing involved patients with CD8+CD57+ cell expansion previously shown by flow cytometry. This clonotype was recorded a few times. This TCR came from a human donor with aplastic anemia. The sequenced sample consisted of sorted CD4+, CD8+, or CD8+CD57+ T cells (not recorded which) from PBMCs.

CDR3 protein: CSAGPGLGNEQYF. The CDR3 nucleotides read TGCAGTGCAGGACCAGGGTTAGGCAATGAGCAGTATTTT. The rearrangement joins TRBV20-1 to TRBJ2-3, with D possibly TRBD1 on 5 matching bases. V was trimmed by 6 bases and J by 11 bases, leaving 21 bases between them. The CDR3 spans 13 residues. Germline V gives CDR1 DFQATT, CDR2 SNEGSKA (reference sequence).